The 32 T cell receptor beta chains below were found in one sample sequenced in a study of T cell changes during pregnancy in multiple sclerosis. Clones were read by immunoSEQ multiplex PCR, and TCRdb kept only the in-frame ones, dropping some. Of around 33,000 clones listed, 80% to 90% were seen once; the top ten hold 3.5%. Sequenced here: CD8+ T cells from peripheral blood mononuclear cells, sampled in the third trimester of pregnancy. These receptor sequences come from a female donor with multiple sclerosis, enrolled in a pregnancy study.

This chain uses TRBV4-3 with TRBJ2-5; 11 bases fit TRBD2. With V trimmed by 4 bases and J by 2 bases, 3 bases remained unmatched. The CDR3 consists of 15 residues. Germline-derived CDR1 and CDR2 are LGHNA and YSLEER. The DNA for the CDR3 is TGCGCCAGCAGCCGGGGACTAGCGGTTCAAGAGACCCAGTACTTC. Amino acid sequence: CASSRGLAVQETQYF.

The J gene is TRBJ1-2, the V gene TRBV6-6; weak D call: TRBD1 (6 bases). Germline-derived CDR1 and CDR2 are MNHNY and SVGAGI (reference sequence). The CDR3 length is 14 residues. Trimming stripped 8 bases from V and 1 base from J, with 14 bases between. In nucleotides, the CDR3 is TGTGCCAGCGTACAGGGTAGATTTAACTATGGCTACACCTTC. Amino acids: CASVQGRFNYGYTF.

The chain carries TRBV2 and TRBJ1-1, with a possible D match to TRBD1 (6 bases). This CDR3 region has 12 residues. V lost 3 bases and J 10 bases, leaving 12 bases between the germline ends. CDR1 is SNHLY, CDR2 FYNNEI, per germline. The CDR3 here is CASSETGRGAFF. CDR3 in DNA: TGTGCCAGCAGTGAGACAGGTCGGGGAGCTTTCTTT.

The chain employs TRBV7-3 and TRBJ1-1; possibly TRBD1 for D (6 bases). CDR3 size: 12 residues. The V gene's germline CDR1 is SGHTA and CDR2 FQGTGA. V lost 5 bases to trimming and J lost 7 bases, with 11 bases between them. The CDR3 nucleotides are TGTGCCAGCAGCCGAACAGGGTTTGAAGCTTTCTTT. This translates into CASSRTGFEAFF.

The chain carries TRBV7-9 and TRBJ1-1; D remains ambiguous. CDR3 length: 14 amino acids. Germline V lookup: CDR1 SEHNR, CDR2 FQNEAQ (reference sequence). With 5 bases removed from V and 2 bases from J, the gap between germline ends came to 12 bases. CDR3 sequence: CASSIGGSNTEAFF. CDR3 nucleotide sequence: TGTGCCAGCAGCATCGGAGGTAGCAACACTGAAGCTTTCTTT.

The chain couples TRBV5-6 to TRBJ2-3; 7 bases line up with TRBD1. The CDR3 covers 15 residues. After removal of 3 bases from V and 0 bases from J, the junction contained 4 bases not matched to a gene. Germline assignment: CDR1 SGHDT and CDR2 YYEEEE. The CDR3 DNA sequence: TGTGCCAGCAGCTGGGGGACAGCCAGCACAGATACGCAGTATTTT. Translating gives CASSWGTASTDTQYF.

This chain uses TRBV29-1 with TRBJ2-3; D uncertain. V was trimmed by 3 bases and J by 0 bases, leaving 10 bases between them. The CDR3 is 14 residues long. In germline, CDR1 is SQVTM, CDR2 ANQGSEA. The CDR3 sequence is CSVDGGTSTDTQYF. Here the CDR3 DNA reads TGCAGCGTTGACGGCGGTACTAGCACAGATACGCAGTATTTT.

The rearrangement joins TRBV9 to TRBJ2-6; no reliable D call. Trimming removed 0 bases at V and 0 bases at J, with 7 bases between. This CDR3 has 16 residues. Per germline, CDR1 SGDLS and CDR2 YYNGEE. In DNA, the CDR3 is TGTGCCAGCAGCGTAGAACAGTTCTCTGGGGCCAACGTCCTGACTTTC. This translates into CASSVEQFSGANVLTF.

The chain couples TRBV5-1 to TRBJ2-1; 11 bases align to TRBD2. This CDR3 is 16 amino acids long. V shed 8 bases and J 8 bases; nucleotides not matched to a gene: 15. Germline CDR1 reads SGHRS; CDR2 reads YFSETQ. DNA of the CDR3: TGCGCCAGTCTGAGGGCTAGCGGGGGGCATGTCGATGAGCAGTTCTTC. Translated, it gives CASLRASGGHVDEQFF.

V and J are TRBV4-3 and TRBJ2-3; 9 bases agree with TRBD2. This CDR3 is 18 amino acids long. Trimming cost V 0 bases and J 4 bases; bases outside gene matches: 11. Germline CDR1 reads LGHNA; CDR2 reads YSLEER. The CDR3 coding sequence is TGCGCCAGCAGCCAAGATTTTGTGGCTAGCGGGGAGGCAGATACGCAGTATTTT. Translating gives CASSQDFVASGEADTQYF.

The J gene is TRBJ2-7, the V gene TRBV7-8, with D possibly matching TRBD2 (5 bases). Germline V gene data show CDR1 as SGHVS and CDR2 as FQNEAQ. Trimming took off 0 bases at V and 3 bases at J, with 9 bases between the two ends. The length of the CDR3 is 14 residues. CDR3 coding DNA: TGTGCCAGCAGCTTAGCCCCGGGGTACTACGAGCAGTACTTC. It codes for CASSLAPGYYEQYF. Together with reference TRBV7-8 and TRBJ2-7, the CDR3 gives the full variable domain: GAGVSQSPRYKVAKRGQDVALRCDPISGHVSLFWYQQALGQGPEFLTYFQNEAQLDKSGLPSDRFFAERPEGSVSTLKIQRTQQEDSAVYLCASSLAPGYYEQYFGPGTRLTVT.

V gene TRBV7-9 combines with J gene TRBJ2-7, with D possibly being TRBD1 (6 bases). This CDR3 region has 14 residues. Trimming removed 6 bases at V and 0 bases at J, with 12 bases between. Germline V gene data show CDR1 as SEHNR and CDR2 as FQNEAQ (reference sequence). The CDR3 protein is CASSPTGNSYEQYF. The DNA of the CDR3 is TGTGCCAGCAGTCCTACAGGGAACTCCTACGAGCAGTACTTC.

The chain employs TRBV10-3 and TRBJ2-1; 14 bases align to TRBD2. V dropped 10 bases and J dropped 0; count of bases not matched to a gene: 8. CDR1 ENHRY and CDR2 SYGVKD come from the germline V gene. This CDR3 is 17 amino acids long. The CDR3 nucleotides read TGTGCCACCGGCGGGACTAGCGGGGGAAGCTCCTACAATGAGCAGTTCTTC. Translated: CATGGTSGGSSYNEQFF.

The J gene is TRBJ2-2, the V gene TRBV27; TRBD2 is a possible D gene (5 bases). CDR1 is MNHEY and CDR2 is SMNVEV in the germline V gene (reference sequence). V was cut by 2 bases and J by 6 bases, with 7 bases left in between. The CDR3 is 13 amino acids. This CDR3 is CASSLRGPGELFF. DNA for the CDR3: TGTGCCAGCAGTTTACGGGGTCCCGGGGAGCTGTTTTTT.

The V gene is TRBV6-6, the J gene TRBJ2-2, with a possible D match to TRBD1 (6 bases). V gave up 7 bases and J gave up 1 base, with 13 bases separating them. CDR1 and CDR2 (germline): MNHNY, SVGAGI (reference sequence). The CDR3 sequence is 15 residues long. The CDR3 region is CASTLPDRNTGELFF. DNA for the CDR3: TGTGCCAGCACCCTCCCGGACAGGAACACCGGGGAGCTGTTTTTT.

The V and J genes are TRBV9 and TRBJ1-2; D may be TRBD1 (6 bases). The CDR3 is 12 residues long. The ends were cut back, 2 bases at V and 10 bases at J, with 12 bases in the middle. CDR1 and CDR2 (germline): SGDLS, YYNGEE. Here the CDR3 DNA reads TGTGCCAGCAGCGTCGGGACAATAAACTACACCTTC. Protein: CASSVGTINYTF. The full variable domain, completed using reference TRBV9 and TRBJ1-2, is DSGVTQTPKHLITATGQRVTLRCSPRSGDLSVYWYQQSLDQGLQFLIQYYNGEERAKGNILERFSAQQFPDLHSELNLSSLELGDSALYFCASSVGTINYTFGSGTRLTVV.

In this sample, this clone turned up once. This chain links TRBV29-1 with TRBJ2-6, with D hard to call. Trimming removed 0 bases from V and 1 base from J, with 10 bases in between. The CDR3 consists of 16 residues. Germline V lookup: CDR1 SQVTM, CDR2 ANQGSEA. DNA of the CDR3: TGCAGCGTTGAAGAAAACGTAGAATCTGGGGCCAACGTCCTGACTTTC. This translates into CSVEENVESGANVLTF.

This CDR3 reads CASSVDGTGVQETQYF. DNA of the CDR3: TGTGCCAGCAGCGTAGATGGGACAGGGGTCCAAGAGACCCAGTACTTC. This chain uses TRBV9 with TRBJ2-5, with 10 bases identical to TRBD1. The CDR3 has 16 amino acids. V lost 0 bases and J lost 1; bases outside the gene matches: 3. The germline CDR1 and CDR2 sequences are SGDLS and YYNGEE.

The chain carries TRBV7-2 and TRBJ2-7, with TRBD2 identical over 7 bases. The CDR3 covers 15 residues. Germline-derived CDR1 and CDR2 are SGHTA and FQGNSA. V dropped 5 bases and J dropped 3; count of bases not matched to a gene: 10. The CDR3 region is CASSRPDGGSYEQYF. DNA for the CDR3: TGTGCCAGCAGCCGGCCGGACGGGGGGAGCTACGAGCAGTACTTC.

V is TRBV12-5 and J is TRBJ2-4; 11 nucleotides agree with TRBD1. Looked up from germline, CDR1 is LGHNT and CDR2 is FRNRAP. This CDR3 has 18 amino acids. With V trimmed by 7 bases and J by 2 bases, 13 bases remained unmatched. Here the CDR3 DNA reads TGTGCTAGTGTCCCGGACAGGGGGCATGAGGGTACCAAAAACATTCAGTACTTC. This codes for CASVPDRGHEGTKNIQYF. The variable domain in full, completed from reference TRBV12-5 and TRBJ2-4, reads DARVTQTPRHKVTEMGQEVTMRCQPILGHNTVFWYRQTMMQGLELLAYFRNRAPLDDSGMPKDRFSAEMPDATLATLKIQPSEPRDSAVYFCASVPDRGHEGTKNIQYFGAGTRLSVL.

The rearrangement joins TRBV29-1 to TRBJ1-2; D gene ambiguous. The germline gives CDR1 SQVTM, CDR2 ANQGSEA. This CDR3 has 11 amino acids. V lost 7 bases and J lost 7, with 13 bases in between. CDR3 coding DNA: TGCAGCGCAGACACAAACGGTGGCTACACCTTC. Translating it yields CSADTNGGYTF.

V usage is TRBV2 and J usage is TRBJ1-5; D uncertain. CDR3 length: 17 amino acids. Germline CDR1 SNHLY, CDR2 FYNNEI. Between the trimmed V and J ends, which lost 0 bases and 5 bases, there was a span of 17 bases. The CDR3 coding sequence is TGTGCCAGCAGTGAAGCGCTTGACTTTTATGCACATCAGCCCCAGCATTTT. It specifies CASSEALDFYAHQPQHF.

The CDR3 spells CASSGPGQPYEQYF. The DNA for the CDR3 is TGTGCCAGCAGCGGTCCGGGACAGCCATACGAGCAGTACTTC. The V call is TRBV5-4, the J call TRBJ2-7, with 7 positions matching TRBD1. Germline V gives CDR1 SGHNT, CDR2 YYREEE (reference sequence). This CDR3 spans 14 amino acids. The J segment lost 4 bases and the V segment lost 4 bases, leaving 8 bases of the junction unmatched.

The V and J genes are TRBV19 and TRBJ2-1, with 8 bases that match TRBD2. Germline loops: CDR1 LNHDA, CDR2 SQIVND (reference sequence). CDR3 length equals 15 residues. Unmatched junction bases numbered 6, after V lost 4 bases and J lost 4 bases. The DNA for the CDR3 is TGTGCCAGTAGTAAGGCGGGGGGCCCGTACAATGAGCAGTTCTTC. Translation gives CASSKAGGPYNEQFF.

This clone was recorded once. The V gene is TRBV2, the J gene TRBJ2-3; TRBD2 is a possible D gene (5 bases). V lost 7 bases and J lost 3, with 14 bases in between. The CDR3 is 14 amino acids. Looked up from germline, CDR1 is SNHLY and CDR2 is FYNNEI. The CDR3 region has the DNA TGTGCCAGCAAGGCGGGCGGTCGAACAGATACGCAGTATTTT. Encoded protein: CASKAGGRTDTQYF.

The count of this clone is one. CDR3 nucleotide sequence: TGCGCCAGCAGCCATCCGGGGGATTCACCCCTCCACTTT. This gives the protein CASSHPGDSPLHF. V is TRBV4-1 and J is TRBJ1-6; the D gene is possibly TRBD1 (5 bases). CDR1 is MGHRA, CDR2 YSYEKL, per germline. The V end lost 3 bases, the J end lost 8 bases, and 8 bases lay between the germline ends. The CDR3 is 13 amino acids.

The CDR3 DNA reads as TGTGCCAGCAGCTTACTGAGCTCCGGGAATGAGCAGTTCTTC. It translates to CASSLLSSGNEQFF. The rearrangement links TRBV7-2 to TRBJ2-1; the D is unclear. CDR3 length: 14 residues. Looked up from germline, CDR1 is SGHTA and CDR2 is FQGNSA. V was clipped by 2 bases and J by 7 bases, with 12 bases between them.

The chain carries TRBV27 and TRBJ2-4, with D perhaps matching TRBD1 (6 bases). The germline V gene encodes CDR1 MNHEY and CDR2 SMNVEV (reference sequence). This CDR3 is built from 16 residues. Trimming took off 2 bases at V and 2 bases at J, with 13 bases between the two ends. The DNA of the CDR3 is TGTGCCAGCAGTTTAGGGATAGGGGGAACCAAAAACATTCAGTACTTC. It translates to CASSLGIGGTKNIQYF.

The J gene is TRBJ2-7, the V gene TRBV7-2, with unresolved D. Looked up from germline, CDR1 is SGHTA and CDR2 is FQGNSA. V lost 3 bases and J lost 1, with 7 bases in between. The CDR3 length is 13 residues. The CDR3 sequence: CASSFGVSYEQYF. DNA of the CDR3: TGTGCCAGCAGCTTTGGAGTTTCCTACGAGCAGTACTTC.

Written as DNA, the CDR3 is TGTGCCACCTCAACCGGGGGTTCACCCCTCCACTTT. Encoded protein: CATSTGGSPLHF. V and J are TRBV7-2 and TRBJ1-6; D perhaps matches TRBD1 (5 bases). Trimming shortened V by 10 bases and J by 9 bases, and 13 bases separated the two germline ends. Germline V CDR1 and CDR2: SGHTA, FQGNSA. The length of the CDR3 is 12 residues.

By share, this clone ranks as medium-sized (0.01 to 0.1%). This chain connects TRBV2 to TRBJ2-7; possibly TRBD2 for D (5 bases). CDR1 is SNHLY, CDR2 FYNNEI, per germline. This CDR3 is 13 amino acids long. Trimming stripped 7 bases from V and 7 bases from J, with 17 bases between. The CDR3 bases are TGTGCCAGCACTATTCGAGGGTTGGGGGAGCAGTACTTC. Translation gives CASTIRGLGEQYF.

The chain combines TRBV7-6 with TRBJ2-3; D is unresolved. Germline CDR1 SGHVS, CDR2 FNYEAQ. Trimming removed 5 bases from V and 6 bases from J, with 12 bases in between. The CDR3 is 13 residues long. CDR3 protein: CASSRVYSDTQYF. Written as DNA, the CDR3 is TGTGCCAGCAGCAGAGTATATTCGGATACGCAGTATTTT.